This T cell receptor (beta chain) is drawn from a study of follicular helper T cells after annual influenza vaccination. Libraries were prepared by immunoSEQ multiplex PCR; TCRdb keeps only in-frame clonotypes and omits some of them. The data hold 25,000 to 35,000 clones, with about 82% observed a single time. The time point: 2014-2015 season, pre-vaccination. Donors were community-dwelling with no influenza vaccine in the prior 6 months. Vaccine contraindications, substance abuse, HIV/AIDS, active malignancy and active illness excluded donors. Each time point used about 40 to 110 mL of blood. V shed 4 bases and J 5 bases; nucleotides not matched to a gene: 3. Germline assignment: CDR1 SNHLY and CDR2 FYNNEI. The CDR3 has 14 residues. This clone was seen only a few times.

Source: CXCR5+ CD38- circulating T follicular helper cells from blood, taken on the day of influenza vaccination. The subset is: circulating Tfh, non-naive CD4+CXCR5+PD-1+ (ICOS+CD38+ or ICOS-CD38-). The chain uses TRBV2 and TRBJ1-5; 9 bases align to TRBD1. This receptor was obtained from an adult who received the influenza vaccine. The CDR3 is CASSVDRGHQPQHF. The CDR3 DNA follows: TGTGCCAGCAGTGTGGACAGGGGCCATCAGCCCCAGCATTTT.